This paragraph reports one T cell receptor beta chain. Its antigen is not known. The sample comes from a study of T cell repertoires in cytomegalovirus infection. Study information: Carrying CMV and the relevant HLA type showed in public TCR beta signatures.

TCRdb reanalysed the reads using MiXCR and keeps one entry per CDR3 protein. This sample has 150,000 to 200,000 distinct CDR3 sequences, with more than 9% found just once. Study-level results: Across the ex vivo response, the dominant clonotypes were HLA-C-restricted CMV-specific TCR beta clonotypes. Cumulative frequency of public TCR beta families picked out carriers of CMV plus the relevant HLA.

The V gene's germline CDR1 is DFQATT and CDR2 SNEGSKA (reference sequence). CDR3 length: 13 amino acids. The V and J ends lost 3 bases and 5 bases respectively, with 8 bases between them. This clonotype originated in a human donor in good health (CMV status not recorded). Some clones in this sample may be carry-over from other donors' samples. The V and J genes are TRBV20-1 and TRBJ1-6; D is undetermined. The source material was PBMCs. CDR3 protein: CSASLAHNSPLHF. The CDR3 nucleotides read TGCAGTGCTAGCTTGGCCCATAATTCACCCCTCCACTTT.